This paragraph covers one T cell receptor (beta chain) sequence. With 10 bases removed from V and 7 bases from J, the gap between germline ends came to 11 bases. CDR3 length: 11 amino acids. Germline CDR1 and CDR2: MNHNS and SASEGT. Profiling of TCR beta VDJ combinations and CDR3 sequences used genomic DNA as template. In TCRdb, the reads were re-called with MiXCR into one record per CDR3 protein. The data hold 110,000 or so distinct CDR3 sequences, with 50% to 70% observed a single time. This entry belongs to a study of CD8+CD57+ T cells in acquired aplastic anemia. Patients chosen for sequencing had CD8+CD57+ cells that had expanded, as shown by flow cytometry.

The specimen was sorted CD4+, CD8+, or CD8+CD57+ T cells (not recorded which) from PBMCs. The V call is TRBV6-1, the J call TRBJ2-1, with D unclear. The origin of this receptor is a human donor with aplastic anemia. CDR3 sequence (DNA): TGTGCCACCACCCAAGGAAATGAGCAGTTCTTC. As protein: CATTQGNEQFF.